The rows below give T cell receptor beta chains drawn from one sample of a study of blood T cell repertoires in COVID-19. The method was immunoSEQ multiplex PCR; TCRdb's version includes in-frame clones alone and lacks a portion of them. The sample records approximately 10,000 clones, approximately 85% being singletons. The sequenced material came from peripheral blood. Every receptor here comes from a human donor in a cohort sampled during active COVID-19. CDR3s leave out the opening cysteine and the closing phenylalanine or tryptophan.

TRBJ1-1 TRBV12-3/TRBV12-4 ASKASGEAF
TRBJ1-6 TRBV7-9 ASSSGVSYNSPLH
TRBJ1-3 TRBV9 ASSSYGTGIGNTIY
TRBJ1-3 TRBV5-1 ASSEGSGNTIY
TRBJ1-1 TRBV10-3 AISESGHKNTEAF
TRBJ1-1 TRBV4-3 ASSQLVGTEAF
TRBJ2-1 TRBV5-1 ASSLWVLLAGGYNEQF
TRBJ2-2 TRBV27 ASSLQRTSGSNTGELF
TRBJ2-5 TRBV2 ASNLWLAGEPGGETQY
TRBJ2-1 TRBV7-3 ASSLGVSEQF
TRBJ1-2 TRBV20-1 SASPGTGLAYGYT
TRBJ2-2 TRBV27 ASSFSSGRVRDTGELF
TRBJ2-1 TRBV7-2 ASTVNNEQF
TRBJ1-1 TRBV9 ASSGQGMNTEAF
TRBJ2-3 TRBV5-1 ASRLAGATDTQY
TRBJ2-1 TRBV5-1 ASSVVDGGYNEQF
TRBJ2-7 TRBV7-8 ASSPQASKQKQY
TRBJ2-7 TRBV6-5 ASRGIRSSYEQY
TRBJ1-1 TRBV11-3 ASSLGYGQGTEAF
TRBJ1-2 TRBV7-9 ASSLDDRGAANYGYT
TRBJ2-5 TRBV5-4 ASSAWTSGSAETQY
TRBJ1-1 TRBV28 ASSLLIGGTEAF
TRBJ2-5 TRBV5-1 ASSLATTQETQY
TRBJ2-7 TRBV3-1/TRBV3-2 ASSQGLGGGSYEQY
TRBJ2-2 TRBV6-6 ASSHWTSGTGELF
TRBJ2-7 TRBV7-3 ASSPSGSFEQY
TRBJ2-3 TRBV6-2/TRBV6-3 ASSYSGRETQY
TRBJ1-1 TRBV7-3 ASSPDRSTEAF
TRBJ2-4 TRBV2 ASSGLAGLAKNIQY
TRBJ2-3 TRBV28 ASSLEAGLTQY
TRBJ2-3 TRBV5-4 ASSAAASGRVVDTQY
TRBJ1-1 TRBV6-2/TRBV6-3 ASSSGRGNTEAF
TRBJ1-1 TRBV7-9 ASRPSGGGNTEAF
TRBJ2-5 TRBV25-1 ASSGQGVGQETQY
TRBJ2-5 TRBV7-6 ASSEGTSGQETQY
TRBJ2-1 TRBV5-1 ASRISGINEQF
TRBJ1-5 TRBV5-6 ASSKDRGGSQPQH
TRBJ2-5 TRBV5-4 ASSLALAGGRGGETQY
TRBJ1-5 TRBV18 ASSPGRAGNQPQH
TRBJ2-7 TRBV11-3 ASSLDSDSSDQD